This T cell receptor (beta chain) derives from a study of cytomegalovirus exposure and HLA in healthy donors. Points from the study as a whole: In a later analysis, donors in an Asian-associated ancestry cluster reportedly had fewer N-insertions in productive TCRs than the cohort mean. As immune exposure information, only CMV serostatus was available.

V was pared by 8 bases and J by 2 bases, with 3 bases of the junction left unmatched. CDR3 size: 13 residues. Germline CDR1 reads SGHDN; CDR2 reads FVKESK. The PCR had 60 Vbeta and 13 Jbeta primers. TCRdb keeps only in-frame clones here, not all; method: immunoSEQ multiplex PCR. This sample yields about 130,000 clones, of which just under 75% are seen a single time; around 6.6% belongs to the top ten. Concerning this clone: Its cognate antigen is unknown.

At sampling all donors were nominally healthy, likely with unrecorded immune exposures. The gene calls are TRBV14 and TRBJ1-3, with 7 positions matching TRBD1. This TCR was recovered from a man in his forties or fifties in good health and CMV-seropositive. What was sequenced was PBMCs. In DNA, the CDR3 is TGTGCCAGCGGGGGGACAGCTGGAAACACCATATATTTT. Amino acid sequence: CASGGTAGNTIYF.